The entry below gives a single T cell receptor beta chain sequence along with its context. The study recruited healthy Caucasian donors from Russia who were aged roughly 6 to 95. The sample comes from a study of blood T cells in healthy people across ages. Primers used in a second PCR of roughly 7 to 12 cycles were a sample-barcoded 5' primer and a J-beta primer mix. There were at least 3 million CDR3-containing paired-end reads obtained from each sample. Each CDR3 protein is one row after TCRdb ran MiXCR on the 5' RACE reads. The repertoire holds around 970,000 distinct CDR3 sequences, with 45% to 60% as singletons. J was trimmed by 8 bases and V by 3 bases; bases with no gene match: 11. The CDR3 sequence is 16 residues long.

Material for sequencing was blood. This chain links TRBV12-3 or TRBV12-4 with TRBJ2-1; TRBD1 matches 9 bases. The TCR comes from a woman aged 55-69 years in good health. The CDR3 bases are TGTGCCAGCAGTTTTCAGGCCGGGACAGGGATGGATGAGCAGTTCTTC. The encoded protein is CASSFQAGTGMDEQFF.